This is a list of T cell receptor beta chains from one sample in a study of monozygotic twins with inflammatory bowel disease. TCRdb re-called the 5' RACE reads; every CDR3 protein appears as one record, without DNA. The specimen's table records more than 300,000 distinct CDR3 sequences. The material sequenced was blood. Receptors were obtained from a human donor with ulcerative colitis or Crohn's disease, or a healthy co-twin of an affected twin (not recorded which). Both conserved end residues are part of each CDR3.

J | V | CDR3
TRBJ1-5 | TRBV28 | CASSHKATANQPQHF
TRBJ2-7 | TRBV6-5 | CASSYGQGGAYEQYF
TRBJ1-1 | TRBV5-1 | CASSLAVGGSEAFF
TRBJ2-3 | TRBV7-6 | CASSLEASGGAVYTQYF
TRBJ1-4 | TRBV20-1 | CSASEGQGFTNEKLFF
TRBJ1-6 | TRBV4-3 | CASSQDRLFSGAGSPLHF
TRBJ2-7 | TRBV19 | CASRPRGGYEQYF
TRBJ2-5 | TRBV7-9 | CASSLLGYDQYF
TRBJ2-2 | TRBV6-5 | CASSYMQGPTGELFF
TRBJ2-7 | TRBV5-1 | CASSPGRQGGWYEQYF
TRBJ2-7 | TRBV2 | CASSYTGGPSSYEQYF
TRBJ1-2 | TRBV9 | CASSVEGYYGYTF
TRBJ1-2 | TRBV9 | CASSVRGGNYGYTF
TRBJ1-5 | TRBV15 | CATSSGQGDNQPQHF
TRBJ1-1 | TRBV7-9 | CASSPRGGMNTEAFF
TRBJ1-5 | TRBV10-3 | CAISERAGRNNQPQHF
TRBJ1-5 | TRBV6-2/TRBV6-3 | CASSYSQSEGKGDQPQHF
TRBJ2-1 | TRBV29-1 | CSVQPTSGSYNEQFF
TRBJ2-3 | TRBV24-1 | CATSDLGITDTQYF
TRBJ1-5 | TRBV19 | CASSILVAGGYDSQPQHF
TRBJ2-7 | TRBV5-1 | CASSLNHPAYEQYF
TRBJ1-5 | TRBV6-2/TRBV6-3 | CASSYGQGALNQPQHF
TRBJ2-2 | TRBV28 | CASSPPTGNTGELFF
TRBJ2-3 | TRBV20-1 | CSAIGGQGADTQYF
TRBJ1-5 | TRBV6-5 | CASSYSVRSNQPQHF
TRBJ1-2 | TRBV20-1 | CSVPTGQGGQYGYTF
TRBJ1-6 | TRBV5-1 | CASSMRSYNSPLHF
TRBJ1-2 | TRBV11-2 | CASSLDRSAGHLYGYTF
TRBJ2-7 | TRBV18 | CASSPRGDPSYEQYF
TRBJ2-3 | TRBV5-1 | CASRDSRTDTQYF
TRBJ1-6 | TRBV5-1 | CASSLVGQLQYNSPLHF
TRBJ2-5 | TRBV5-1 | CASSLGTAYQETQYF
TRBJ1-1 | TRBV5-1 | CASSGTGFTEAFF
TRBJ1-1 | TRBV19 | CASSAHRVRGRNTEAFF
TRBJ2-5 | TRBV27 | CASSFVGGETQYF
TRBJ2-5 | TRBV6-2/TRBV6-3 | CASSYQRGGPHQETQYF
TRBJ1-5 | TRBV6-6 | CASNPDQGQPQHF
TRBJ2-3 | TRBV6-2/TRBV6-3 | CASSQSGQGRDTQYF
TRBJ2-7 | TRBV27 | CASSPGLVEQYF
TRBJ1-3 | TRBV5-1 | CASSQGNTIYF
TRBJ2-7 | TRBV14 | CASSLAVLDNEQYF